The 30 T cell receptor beta chains reported below all come from one sample, sequenced in a study of blood T cell repertoires in COVID-19. Method: immunoSEQ multiplex PCR; TCRdb's copy keeps in-frame clones and lacks some. The sample has under 300,000 clones; around 86% are singletons. The material sequenced was peripheral blood. All receptors come from a man under 40 who had recovered from COVID-19.

The chain couples TRBV19 to TRBJ2-2, with a tentative D call TRBD2 (5 bases). The V end lost 3 bases, the J end lost 3 bases, and 8 bases lay between the germline ends. Germline V CDR1 and CDR2: LNHDA, SQIVND (reference sequence). The CDR3 runs to 14 residues. CDR3 in DNA: TGTGCCAGTAGTATTGGGAGAGACACCGGGGAGCTGTTTTTT. It encodes CASSIGRDTGELFF.

In this sample, this clone turned up once. V usage is TRBV19 and J usage is TRBJ2-5, with TRBD1 identical over 11 bases. J gave up 4 bases and V 7 bases, and 8 bases lay outside the gene matches. This CDR3 contains 15 residues. Germline CDR1 reads LNHDA; CDR2 reads SQIVND (reference sequence). The CDR3 DNA follows: TGTGCCAGTAATCGGGGACAGGGGGTAGGAGAGACCCAGTACTTC. This encodes CASNRGQGVGETQYF.

The rearrangement joins TRBV9 to TRBJ2-3; 9 nucleotides align to TRBD1. Unmatched junction bases numbered 6, after V lost 3 bases and J lost 1 base. Germline loops: CDR1 SGDLS, CDR2 YYNGEE. The CDR3 contains 16 residues. CDR3 DNA: TGTGCCAGCAGCGCCGAACAGGGGGCAGGCACAGATACGCAGTATTTT. Encoded protein: CASSAEQGAGTDTQYF.

V is TRBV5-4 and J is TRBJ1-3; TRBD1 might be the D (6 bases). The CDR3 runs to 15 residues. The V and J ends lost 4 bases and 4 bases respectively, with 15 bases between them. Germline CDR1 is SGHNT and CDR2 is YYREEE (reference sequence). The CDR3 reads CASSVEGDIGNTIYF. Here the CDR3 DNA reads TGTGCCAGCAGCGTGGAGGGGGACATAGGAAACACCATATATTTT.

The chain has TRBV7-3 and TRBJ2-1; 7 nucleotides align to TRBD2. Germline lookup yields CDR1 SGHTA and CDR2 FQGTGA. V trimming: 6 bases; J trimming: 5 bases; junction bases outside the gene matches: 7. The CDR3 has 14 residues. The CDR3, as DNA: TGTGCCAGCAGTCACCGGGGGGTCAACAATGAGCAGTTCTTC. Its translation: CASSHRGVNNEQFF.

The chain employs TRBV14 and TRBJ2-7, with TRBD1 as a possible D gene (5 bases). Per germline, CDR1 SGHDN and CDR2 FVKESK. Trimming took off 4 bases at V and 3 bases at J, with 10 bases between the two ends. This CDR3 is 13 amino acids long. The CDR3, as DNA: TGTGCCAGCAGCCGTGACAGCAACTACGAGCAGTACTTC. Protein product: CASSRDSNYEQYF.

The chain joins TRBV28 to TRBJ2-7; D is perhaps TRBD1 (5 bases). V lost 7 bases and J lost 3, with 13 bases in between. Germline V gene lookup returns CDR1 MDHEN and CDR2 SYDVKM. The CDR3 length is 13 residues. CDR3 sequence: CASKKNGHYEQYV. The CDR3, as DNA: TGTGCCAGCAAGAAGAACGGACACTACGAGCAGTACGTC.

The J gene is TRBJ1-1, the V gene TRBV7-9; weak D call: TRBD1 (5 bases). The CDR3 is 12 amino acids. The germline V and J ends were trimmed by 5 bases and 8 bases, with 12 bases remaining between them. Germline V gene lookup returns CDR1 SEHNR and CDR2 FQNEAQ (reference sequence). CDR3 DNA: TGTGCCAGCAGCGAGCAGGGTATGGAAGCTTTCTTT. It codes for CASSEQGMEAFF.

Points on this clone: The junction differs from germline at one of its ends, possibly a read error. The CDR3 DNA reads TGTGCCAGCAGTGAAGTGGCTCCCATCTTT. This translates into CASSEVAPIF. The gene calls are TRBV6-1 and TRBJ1-6; D unresolved. CDR1 and CDR2 from the germline V gene are MNHNS and SASEGT. CDR3 size: 10 residues.

This CDR3 reads CASSSTGLGQPQHF. For the CDR3, the DNA is TGTGCCAGCAGTTCGACAGGGCTCGGTCAGCCCCAGCATTTT. The rearrangement joins TRBV6-6 to TRBJ1-5, with 7 positions matching TRBD1. Germline CDR1 reads MNHNY; CDR2 reads SVGAGI (reference sequence). The CDR3 runs to 14 residues. The V segment lost 4 bases and the J segment 6 bases; nucleotides outside the gene matches: 6.

This clone was observed a single time. This chain joins TRBV6-5 and TRBJ2-7, with 7 bases fitting TRBD1. V trimming: 5 bases; J trimming: 9 bases; junction bases outside the gene matches: 7. The CDR3 is 12 amino acids. Germline loops: CDR1 MNHEY, CDR2 SVGAGI. The CDR3 sequence: CASSPEGAGQYF. The DNA of the CDR3 is TGTGCCAGCAGTCCCGAGGGGGCTGGGCAGTACTTC.

This chain joins TRBV7-2 and TRBJ2-2; 10 bases line up with TRBD2. The CDR3 covers 15 residues. The germline gives CDR1 SGHTA, CDR2 FQGNSA. V dropped 4 bases and J dropped 6; count of bases not matched to a gene: 5. The CDR3 DNA reads as TGTGCCAGCAGCTGGGCTAGCGGGGGCTCCGGGGAGCTGTTTTTT. Protein: CASSWASGGSGELFF. Full variable domain (remainder filled in from reference TRBV7-2 and TRBJ2-2): GAGVSQSPSNKVTEKGKDVELRCDPISGHTALYWYRQSLGQGLEFLIYFQGNSAPDKSGLPSDRFSAERTGGSVSTLTIQRTQQEDSAVYLCASSWASGGSGELFFGEGSRLTVL.

The chain employs TRBV27 and TRBJ2-7, with D perhaps matching TRBD1 (5 bases). The ends were cut back, 6 bases at V and 6 bases at J, with 18 bases in the middle. The CDR3 has 14 amino acids. Germline CDR1 is MNHEY and CDR2 is SMNVEV (reference sequence). CDR3 residues: CASRQGGISTEQYF. The CDR3, as DNA: TGTGCCAGCAGGCAGGGCGGTATTTCGACCGAGCAGTACTTC.

This clone was detected only once. The chain recombines TRBV18 with TRBJ1-1; possibly TRBD1 for D (5 bases). Per germline, CDR1 KGHSH and CDR2 LQKENI. This CDR3 contains 16 residues. The V and J ends lost 3 bases and 1 base respectively, with 15 bases between them. The CDR3 spells CASSPDTSLWNTEAFF. DNA of the CDR3: TGTGCCAGCTCACCGGACACTAGCTTATGGAACACTGAAGCTTTCTTT.

The V call is TRBV28, the J call TRBJ2-1; D is unresolved. This CDR3 region has 14 residues. Trimming pared 10 bases from V and 0 bases from J, leaving 13 bases between. Germline V gene lookup returns CDR1 MDHEN and CDR2 SYDVKM. The CDR3 nucleotides are TGTGCCACCTTAGACGGCGGCTCCTACAATGAGCAGTTCTTC. Translated, it gives CATLDGGSYNEQFF.

This rearrangement joins TRBV5-1 to TRBJ2-2; 8 bases align to TRBD1. Germline V CDR1 and CDR2: SGHRS, YFSETQ. Trimming removed 5 bases from V and 2 bases from J; junction bases left unmatched: 2. CDR3 length: 14 amino acids. For the CDR3, the DNA is TGCGCCAGCAGGGACAGGGTAAACACCGGGGAGCTGTTTTTT. As protein: CASRDRVNTGELFF.

The chain joins TRBV7-9 to TRBJ2-1; D perhaps matches TRBD2 (6 bases). V lost 0 bases to trimming and J lost 8 bases, with 14 bases between them. The CDR3 covers 15 residues. Germline values: CDR1 SEHNR, CDR2 FQNEAQ (reference sequence). CDR3 nucleotide sequence: TGTGCCAGCAGCTTAGCGCGGGGATTCGGCCATGAGCAGTTCTTC. Translation gives CASSLARGFGHEQFF.

V is TRBV5-4 and J is TRBJ2-7; 7 nucleotides match TRBD1. The germline gives CDR1 SGHNT, CDR2 YYREEE (reference sequence). There are 13 residues in the CDR3. With V trimmed by 2 bases and J by 1 base, 0 bases remained unmatched. CDR3 in amino acids: CASSFRGSYEQYF. The CDR3 coding sequence is TGTGCCAGCAGCTTCAGGGGGTCCTACGAGCAGTACTTC.

The chain uses TRBV2 and TRBJ1-5; D is perhaps TRBD1 (5 bases). V gave up 2 bases and J gave up 4 bases, with 9 bases separating them. The germline V gene encodes CDR1 SNHLY and CDR2 FYNNEI. The CDR3 extends over 14 amino acids. In nucleotides, the CDR3 is TGTGCCAGCAGTGAACAGGGAGGAAATCAGCCCCAGCATTTT. Translating gives CASSEQGGNQPQHF.

This clone was counted a few times. The V and J genes are TRBV9 and TRBJ1-1; TRBD1 is a possible D gene (6 bases). The CDR3 totals 15 residues. The V end lost 0 bases, the J end lost 5 bases, and 14 bases lay between the germline ends. In germline, CDR1 is SGDLS, CDR2 YYNGEE. CDR3 region: CASSVGTEGGTEAFF. CDR3 nucleotide sequence: TGTGCCAGCAGCGTAGGCACAGAAGGGGGAACTGAAGCTTTCTTT.

This chain connects TRBV15 to TRBJ1-4; D is perhaps TRBD1 (6 bases). The CDR3 loop spans 15 amino acids. The ends were cut back, 1 base at V and 5 bases at J, with 11 bases in the middle. The germline V gene encodes CDR1 LNHNV and CDR2 YYDKDF (reference sequence). CDR3 region: CATSRVTGPNEKLFF. The CDR3 bases are TGTGCCACCAGCAGAGTTACAGGGCCCAATGAAAAACTGTTTTTT.

The chain employs TRBV27 and TRBJ2-6, with D possibly TRBD1 on 6 matching bases. Germline loops: CDR1 MNHEY, CDR2 SMNVEV (reference sequence). CDR3 length: 18 amino acids. Trimming cost V 2 bases and J 0 bases, with 14 bases left between them. The DNA for the CDR3 is TGTGCCAGCAGTTTAGAAGGACAGTTCCACTCTGGGGCCAACGTCCTGACTTTC. Its translation: CASSLEGQFHSGANVLTF. The whole variable domain, remainder taken from reference TRBV27 and TRBJ2-6, is EAQVTQNPRYLITVTGKKLTVTCSQNMNHEYMSWYRQDPGLGLRQIYYSMNVEVTDKGDVPEGYKVSRKEKRNFPLILESPSPNQTSLYFCASSLEGQFHSGANVLTFGAGSRLTVL.

The chain joins TRBV9 to TRBJ2-7; 10 bases are shared with TRBD2. The CDR3 consists of 17 residues. CDR1 is SGDLS, CDR2 YYNGEE, per germline. Trimming at V came to 7 bases and at J to 2 bases, leaving 15 bases not matched to a gene. The CDR3 DNA reads TGTGCCAGCGGACGTGGAGCGGGGGGGCCAACCCCCTACGAGCAGTACTTC. Translating gives CASGRGAGGPTPYEQYF.

The chain couples TRBV20-1 to TRBJ2-1, with D perhaps matching TRBD2 (7 bases). Trimming cost V 3 bases and J 2 bases, with 11 bases left between them. The CDR3 extends over 14 amino acids. Germline assignment: CDR1 DFQATT and CDR2 SNEGSKA (reference sequence). This CDR3 is CSASEGGTYNEQFF. The CDR3 nucleotides are TGCAGTGCTAGTGAGGGGGGGACCTACAATGAGCAGTTCTTC.

DNA for the CDR3: TGCGCCAGCAGTAGGGCCCCGACAGCAGATACGCAGTATTTT. The encoded protein is CASSRAPTADTQYF. The J gene is TRBJ2-3, the V gene TRBV10-1; D is possibly TRBD1 (5 bases). V lost 5 bases and J 4 bases, leaving 13 bases between the germline ends. The CDR3 runs to 14 residues. CDR1 and CDR2 from the germline V gene are WNHNN and SYGVQD (reference sequence).

This clone was detected a few times. This chain connects TRBV3-1 (or the pseudogene TRBV3-2) to TRBJ1-3, with D hard to call. Germline V CDR1 and CDR2: LGHDT, YNNKEL (reference sequence). The V end was cut by 4 bases, the J end by 4 bases, with 8 bases between. This CDR3 comprises 13 residues. The CDR3 nucleotides are TGTGCCAGCAGCCTCCGGGTGGGAAACACCATATATTTT. Translating it yields CASSLRVGNTIYF.

The rearrangement joins TRBV5-4 to TRBJ2-3; 9 nucleotides line up with TRBD2. The CDR3 is made up of 15 amino acids. The germline CDR1 and CDR2 sequences are SGHNT and YYREEE (reference sequence). The J segment lost 2 bases and the V segment lost 2 bases, leaving 3 bases of the junction unmatched. Here the CDR3 reads CASSLASGITDTQYF. CDR3 sequence (DNA): TGTGCCAGCAGCTTAGCTAGCGGGATCACAGATACGCAGTATTTT.

V usage is TRBV6-6 and J usage is TRBJ1-1; D gene uncertain. Germline CDR1 and CDR2: MNHNY and SVGAGI (reference sequence). The CDR3 spans 11 residues. V was shortened by 6 bases and J by 2 bases, with 4 bases between the two germline ends. The CDR3 region is CASSKNTEAFF. The CDR3, as DNA: TGTGCCAGCAGCAAAAACACTGAAGCTTTCTTT.

The V and J genes are TRBV10-2 and TRBJ2-1, with TRBD2 as a possible D gene (6 bases). This CDR3 spans 14 amino acids. Between the trimmed V and J ends, which lost 6 bases and 3 bases, there was a span of 12 bases. Germline loops: CDR1 WSHSY, CDR2 SAAADI. The chain's CDR3 is CASSATRNYNEQFF. CDR3 sequence (DNA): TGCGCCAGCAGCGCGACTAGAAACTACAATGAGCAGTTCTTC.

V gene TRBV19 combines with J gene TRBJ1-2; D remains ambiguous. The CDR3 runs 12 residues. V was trimmed by 3 bases and J by 8 bases, leaving 10 bases between them. Germline CDR1 reads LNHDA; CDR2 reads SQIVND (reference sequence). The DNA of the CDR3 is TGTGCCAGTAGTATGAAAGGAGGGGGCTACACCTTC. It yields the protein CASSMKGGGYTF. Full variable domain (rest looked up from reference TRBV19 and TRBJ1-2): DGGITQSPKYLFRKEGQNVTLSCEQNLNHDAMYWYRQDPGQGLRLIYYSQIVNDFQKGDIAEGYSVSREKKESFPLTVTSAQKNPTAFYLCASSMKGGGYTFGSGTRLTVV.